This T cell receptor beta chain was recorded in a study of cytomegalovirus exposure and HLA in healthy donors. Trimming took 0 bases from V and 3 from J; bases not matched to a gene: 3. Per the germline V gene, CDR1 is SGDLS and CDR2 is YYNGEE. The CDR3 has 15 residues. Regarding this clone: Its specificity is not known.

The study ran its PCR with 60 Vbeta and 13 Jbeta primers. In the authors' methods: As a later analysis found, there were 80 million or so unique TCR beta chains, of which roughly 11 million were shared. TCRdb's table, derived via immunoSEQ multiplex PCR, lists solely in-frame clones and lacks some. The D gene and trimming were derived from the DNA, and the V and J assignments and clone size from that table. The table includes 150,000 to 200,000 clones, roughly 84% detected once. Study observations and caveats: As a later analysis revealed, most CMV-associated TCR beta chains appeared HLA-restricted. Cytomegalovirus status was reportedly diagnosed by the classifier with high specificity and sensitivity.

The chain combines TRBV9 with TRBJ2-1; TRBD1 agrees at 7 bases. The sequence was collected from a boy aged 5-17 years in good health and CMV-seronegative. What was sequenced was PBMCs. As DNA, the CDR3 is TGTGCCAGCAGCGTAGCAGGGGGTTACTACAATGAGCAGTTCTTC. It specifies CASSVAGGYYNEQFF. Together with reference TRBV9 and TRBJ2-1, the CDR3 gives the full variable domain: DSGVTQTPKHLITATGQRVTLRCSPRSGDLSVYWYQQSLDQGLQFLIQYYNGEERAKGNILERFSAQQFPDLHSELNLSSLELGDSALYFCASSVAGGYYNEQFFGPGTRLTVL.